These T cell receptor beta chains were read from a single sample in a study of blood T cell repertoires in COVID-19. Clones were read by immunoSEQ multiplex PCR, and TCRdb kept only the in-frame ones, dropping some. The sample carries approximately 220,000 clones, around 90% recorded once. The sample consisted of PBMCs or T cells enriched from blood (not recorded which). These receptors were taken from a young man who had been exposed to COVID-19. CDR3s include the opening cysteine and the closing phenylalanine or tryptophan. Each record gives: clone size, V gene, D gene, J gene, CDR3 DNA, CDR3 protein. A D gene is named only where the DNA matches it firmly. Clone size, where shown, is once, few, many, or a class for clones that have expanded.

abundance: few; v_gene: TRBV9; d_gene: TRBD2; j_gene: TRBJ2-1; CDR3nt: TGTGCCAGCAGCGTTCTAGCGGGGGGGCCTTACAATGAGCAGTTCTTC; CDR3aa: CASSVLAGGPYNEQFF
abundance: once; v_gene: TRBV12-5; d_gene: .; j_gene: TRBJ2-1; CDR3nt: TGTGCTAGTGGTTCCGCCAGCGGATCCTACAATGAGCAGTTCTTC; CDR3aa: CASGSASGSYNEQFF
abundance: .; v_gene: TRBV20-1; d_gene: .; j_gene: TRBJ1-1; CDR3nt: TGCAGTGCTAGTGGTCGGACAAACACTGAAGCTTTCTTT; CDR3aa: CSASGRTNTEAFF
abundance: .; v_gene: TRBV5-4; d_gene: .; j_gene: TRBJ2-1; CDR3nt: TGTGCCAGCAGCCAGCCCGGGGGTTCGTACAATGAGCAGTTCTTC; CDR3aa: CASSQPGGSYNEQFF
abundance: .; v_gene: TRBV5-1; d_gene: .; j_gene: TRBJ1-3; CDR3nt: TGCGCCAGCAGCTTGAGGGGACTTGGAAACACCATATATTTT; CDR3aa: CASSLRGLGNTIYF
abundance: .; v_gene: TRBV29-1; d_gene: TRBD1; j_gene: TRBJ2-7; CDR3nt: TGCAGCGCTCAGGGGGCCTTACCGCGTATATACGAGCAGTACTTC; CDR3aa: CSAQGALPRIYEQYF
abundance: few; v_gene: TRBV13; d_gene: TRBD1; j_gene: TRBJ2-2; CDR3nt: TGTGCCAGCAGCTCGGACAGGGAGCGGAGTAGAAAGTATTCCGGGGAGCTGTTTTTT; CDR3aa: CASSSDRERSRKYSGELFF
abundance: .; v_gene: TRBV6-1; d_gene: TRBD2; j_gene: TRBJ2-1; CDR3nt: TGTGCCAGCAGTGAGAGAGGACTAGACATCTATGAGCAGTTCTTC; CDR3aa: CASSERGLDIYEQFF
abundance: few; v_gene: TRBV6-5; d_gene: .; j_gene: TRBJ1-1; CDR3nt: TGTGCCAGCAGCCTACAGGGAGCGACGACTGAAGCTTTCTTT; CDR3aa: CASSLQGATTEAFF
abundance: .; v_gene: TRBV2; d_gene: .; j_gene: TRBJ2-2; CDR3nt: TGTGCCAGCAGGGGCAGCTTCACCGGGGAGCTGTTTTTT; CDR3aa: CASRGSFTGELFF
abundance: .; v_gene: TRBV24-1; d_gene: TRBD1; j_gene: TRBJ1-6; CDR3nt: TGTGCCACCAGCACACAGGGGACCCAGTCCCCAGGAAACCCCACCCTAAATTCACCCCTCCACTTT; CDR3aa: CATSTQGTQSPGNPTLNSPLHF
abundance: once; v_gene: TRBV5-1; d_gene: TRBD1; j_gene: TRBJ2-7; CDR3nt: TGCGCCAGCACACCGGGACAGGGGTTCGACGAGCAGTACTTC; CDR3aa: CASTPGQGFDEQYF
abundance: .; v_gene: TRBV15; d_gene: .; j_gene: TRBJ1-4; CDR3nt: TGTGCCACCCAGGTGGGGAGTAATAATGAAAAACTGTTTTTT; CDR3aa: CATQVGSNNEKLFF
abundance: .; v_gene: TRBV2; d_gene: .; j_gene: TRBJ2-1; CDR3nt: TGTGCCAGCCGCCGCCGGATGGGAGCCTACAATGAGCAGTTCTTC; CDR3aa: CASRRRMGAYNEQFF
abundance: .; v_gene: TRBV14; d_gene: .; j_gene: TRBJ1-2; CDR3nt: TGTGCCAGCAGCCAACTGGGCAACTATGGCTACACCTTC; CDR3aa: CASSQLGNYGYTF
abundance: .; v_gene: TRBV7-6; d_gene: .; j_gene: TRBJ2-1; CDR3nt: TGTGCCAGCAGCTTAGTTTTTCGGGGCAGGGGATATGAGCAGTTCTTC; CDR3aa: CASSLVFRGRGYEQFF
abundance: .; v_gene: TRBV5-1; d_gene: TRBD1; j_gene: TRBJ1-1; CDR3nt: TGCGCCAGCGGCCACGGGACAGAGAACACTGAAGCTTTCTTT; CDR3aa: CASGHGTENTEAFF
abundance: .; v_gene: TRBV5-1; d_gene: .; j_gene: TRBJ1-4; CDR3nt: TGCGCCAGCAGACAAGAGGGAGGTGGGGAAAAACTGTTTTTT; CDR3aa: CASRQEGGGEKLFF
abundance: .; v_gene: TRBV11-3; d_gene: .; j_gene: TRBJ2-1; CDR3nt: TGTGCCAGCAGCTTACAGGGGTCCTACAATGAGCAGTTCTTC; CDR3aa: CASSLQGSYNEQFF
abundance: .; v_gene: TRBV25-1; d_gene: TRBD2; j_gene: TRBJ2-3; CDR3nt: TGTGCCAGCAGTGAGGGGGGGGACTCGGGCACAGATACGCAGTATTTT; CDR3aa: CASSEGGDSGTDTQYF
abundance: few; v_gene: TRBV10-3; d_gene: .; j_gene: TRBJ1-2; CDR3nt: TGTGCCATCAGTGCAGACGGGATAGGGTATGGCTACACCTTC; CDR3aa: CAISADGIGYGYTF
abundance: .; v_gene: TRBV6-5; d_gene: TRBD2; j_gene: TRBJ2-5; CDR3nt: TGTGCCAGCAGTTACTCCGGGGGGGACGAGACCCAGTACTTC; CDR3aa: CASSYSGGDETQYF
abundance: .; v_gene: TRBV19; d_gene: .; j_gene: TRBJ1-5; CDR3nt: TGTGCCAGTAGTATTGCGTACAGGAACAGCAATCAGCCCCAGCATTTT; CDR3aa: CASSIAYRNSNQPQHF
abundance: .; v_gene: TRBV30; d_gene: TRBD1; j_gene: TRBJ1-5; CDR3nt: TGTGCCTGGAGTAGACAGGGGGCTAGCAATCAGCCCCAGCATTTT; CDR3aa: CAWSRQGASNQPQHF
abundance: .; v_gene: TRBV3-1/TRBV3-2; d_gene: .; j_gene: TRBJ1-5; CDR3nt: TGTGCCAGCAGCCAAGAGACACAGCAGCCCCAGCATTTT; CDR3aa: CASSQETQQPQHF
abundance: few; v_gene: TRBV5-4; d_gene: TRBD2; j_gene: TRBJ2-3; CDR3nt: TGTGCCAGCAGCTCCCTAGGACTAGGCACAGATACGCAGTATTTT; CDR3aa: CASSSLGLGTDTQYF
abundance: .; v_gene: TRBV13; d_gene: TRBD2; j_gene: TRBJ2-1; CDR3nt: TGTGCCAGCAGCCGCCGGGGGGGCGGGTACAATGAGCAGTTCTTC; CDR3aa: CASSRRGGGYNEQFF
abundance: .; v_gene: TRBV4-3; d_gene: .; j_gene: TRBJ2-1; CDR3nt: TGCGCCAGCAGCCAAGAATCGGGGACCTACAATGAGCAGTTCTTC; CDR3aa: CASSQESGTYNEQFF
abundance: .; v_gene: TRBV5-6; d_gene: .; j_gene: TRBJ2-7; CDR3nt: TGTGCCAGCAGCCATACTTCAGGGGTGTTCCACGAGCAGTACTTC; CDR3aa: CASSHTSGVFHEQYF
abundance: .; v_gene: TRBV5-1; d_gene: .; j_gene: TRBJ1-6; CDR3nt: TGCGCCAGCAGCTTGGGGCAGATTAATTCACCCCTCCACTTT; CDR3aa: CASSLGQINSPLHF
abundance: once; v_gene: TRBV6-5; d_gene: .; j_gene: TRBJ2-2; CDR3nt: TGTGCCAGCAGTCCCCTTGGTCGGGTCGGGGGGGAGCTGTTTTTT; CDR3aa: CASSPLGRVGGELFF
abundance: .; v_gene: TRBV23-1; d_gene: TRBD1; j_gene: TRBJ2-5; CDR3nt: TGCGCCAGCAGTCAATCGATCCCTCGGGACAGGGCCCAAGAGACCCAGTACTTC; CDR3aa: CASSQSIPRDRAQETQYF
abundance: .; v_gene: TRBV18; d_gene: .; j_gene: TRBJ2-1; CDR3nt: TGTGCCAGCTCAATTAGATTAATCCAACCGGGTTCCTACAATGAGCAGTTCTTC; CDR3aa: CASSIRLIQPGSYNEQFF
abundance: .; v_gene: TRBV5-1; d_gene: TRBD1; j_gene: TRBJ1-1; CDR3nt: TGCGCCAGCAGCCAAGGGACAGTCAACACTGAAGCTTTCTTT; CDR3aa: CASSQGTVNTEAFF
abundance: .; v_gene: TRBV19; d_gene: TRBD1; j_gene: TRBJ2-5; CDR3nt: TGTGCCAGTAGTATACTACCCCGGGACAGGGGTTATCGACAAGAGACCCAGTACTTC; CDR3aa: CASSILPRDRGYRQETQYF
abundance: few; v_gene: TRBV28; d_gene: TRBD1; j_gene: TRBJ1-4; CDR3nt: TGTGCCAGCACCGCCCCTAGGGGGCGCGAAGCTGAAAAACTGTTTTTT; CDR3aa: CASTAPRGREAEKLFF
abundance: .; v_gene: TRBV30; d_gene: .; j_gene: TRBJ1-2; CDR3nt: TGTGCCTGGAGTGATCCCCCTACAGGGAGGGATGGCTACACCTTC; CDR3aa: CAWSDPPTGRDGYTF
abundance: once; v_gene: TRBV12-2; d_gene: .; j_gene: TRBJ2-1; CDR3nt: TGTGCAAGTCGCTTAGAACAGGGGGAATTCCCTGGCAATGAGCAGTTCTTC; CDR3aa: CASRLEQGEFPGNEQFF
abundance: .; v_gene: TRBV5-1; d_gene: TRBD1; j_gene: TRBJ1-3; CDR3nt: TGCGCCAGCAGCTTGGCACAGGGGCCGAGCTCTGGAAACACCATATATTTT; CDR3aa: CASSLAQGPSSGNTIYF
abundance: .; v_gene: TRBV3-1/TRBV3-2; d_gene: .; j_gene: TRBJ2-1; CDR3nt: TGTGCCAGCAGCCTAGGCGGTCTTTCCTACAATGAGCAGTTCTTC; CDR3aa: CASSLGGLSYNEQFF
abundance: .; v_gene: TRBV20-1; d_gene: .; j_gene: TRBJ1-4; CDR3nt: TGCAGTGCTAGTACCAGTGATGAAAAACTGTTTTTT; CDR3aa: CSASTSDEKLFF
abundance: .; v_gene: TRBV5-1; d_gene: .; j_gene: TRBJ2-1; CDR3nt: TGCGCCAGCAGCTTACTCCGAGGCTACAATGAGCAGTTCTTC; CDR3aa: CASSLLRGYNEQFF
abundance: .; v_gene: TRBV5-1; d_gene: .; j_gene: TRBJ1-2; CDR3nt: TGCGCCAGCTCCCTAGGGGGGGACTATGGCTACACCTTC; CDR3aa: CASSLGGDYGYTF
abundance: .; v_gene: TRBV7-2; d_gene: TRBD1; j_gene: TRBJ1-5; CDR3nt: TGTGCCAGCAGCTTAGCAGGGGGCAACAATCAGCCCCAGCATTTT; CDR3aa: CASSLAGGNNQPQHF
abundance: .; v_gene: TRBV24-1; d_gene: TRBD2; j_gene: TRBJ2-1; CDR3nt: TGTGCCACCAGTGGCTCTGGGGGGGGGATCTACAATGAGCAGTTCTTC; CDR3aa: CATSGSGGGIYNEQFF
abundance: .; v_gene: TRBV5-1; d_gene: .; j_gene: TRBJ1-4; CDR3nt: TGCGCCAGCAGCTTGGCCAGGGGACCTAATGAAAAACTGTTTTTT; CDR3aa: CASSLARGPNEKLFF
abundance: .; v_gene: TRBV5-1; d_gene: .; j_gene: TRBJ1-3; CDR3nt: TGCGCCAGCAGCTTGGAGGTCGGACGGGACTCTGGAAACACCATATATTTT; CDR3aa: CASSLEVGRDSGNTIYF
abundance: .; v_gene: TRBV18; d_gene: TRBD1; j_gene: TRBJ1-5; CDR3nt: TGTGCCAGCTCACCAGTCATGGGACAGGGGAATCAGCCCCAGCATTTT; CDR3aa: CASSPVMGQGNQPQHF
abundance: .; v_gene: TRBV5-4; d_gene: TRBD2; j_gene: TRBJ2-7; CDR3nt: TGTGCCAGCAGGGAGGGAGCGGGGGGCTCCGCTAAATACGAGCAGTACTTC; CDR3aa: CASREGAGGSAKYEQYF
abundance: .; v_gene: TRBV6-5; d_gene: .; j_gene: TRBJ2-3; CDR3nt: TGTGCCAGCAGTTTTAGGGGCGACGGCACAGATACGCAGTATTTT; CDR3aa: CASSFRGDGTDTQYF
abundance: .; v_gene: TRBV15; d_gene: .; j_gene: TRBJ1-4; CDR3nt: TGTGCCACCAGCAGAGATAGGGGGGAAAAACTGTTTTTT; CDR3aa: CATSRDRGEKLFF
abundance: .; v_gene: TRBV29-1; d_gene: TRBD1; j_gene: TRBJ2-7; CDR3nt: TGCAGCGGCAGAAGAACGACAGGGTACCACTACGAGCAGTACTTC; CDR3aa: CSGRRTTGYHYEQYF
abundance: .; v_gene: TRBV19; d_gene: .; j_gene: TRBJ2-7; CDR3nt: TGTGCCAGTAGTCTGGCAGGGTTTAACTCCGAGCAGTACTTC; CDR3aa: CASSLAGFNSEQYF
abundance: .; v_gene: TRBV4-3; d_gene: .; j_gene: TRBJ1-4; CDR3nt: TGCGCCAGCAGCCAAGATTGGACAGAGAGTAATGAAAAACTGTTTTTT; CDR3aa: CASSQDWTESNEKLFF